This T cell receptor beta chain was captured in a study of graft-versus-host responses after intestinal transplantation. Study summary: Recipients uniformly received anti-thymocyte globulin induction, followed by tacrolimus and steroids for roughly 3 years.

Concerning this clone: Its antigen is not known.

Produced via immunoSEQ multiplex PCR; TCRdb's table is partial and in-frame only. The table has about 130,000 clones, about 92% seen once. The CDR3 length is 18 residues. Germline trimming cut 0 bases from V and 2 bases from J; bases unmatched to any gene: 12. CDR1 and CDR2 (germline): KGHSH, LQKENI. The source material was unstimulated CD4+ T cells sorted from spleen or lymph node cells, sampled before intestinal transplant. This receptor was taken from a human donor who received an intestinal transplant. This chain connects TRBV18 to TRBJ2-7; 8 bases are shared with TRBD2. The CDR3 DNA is TGTGCCAGCTCACCACCGGGCTTGACGGGGGGGTCCCCCTACGAGCAGTACTTC. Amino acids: CASSPPGLTGGSPYEQYF.